Shown below are 10 T cell receptor beta chains from a single sample sequenced in a study of cytomegalovirus exposure and HLA in healthy donors. PCR amplification relied on 60 Vbeta primers (plus 13 Jbeta primers). Clones were sequenced by immunoSEQ multiplex PCR, and TCRdb holds only the in-frame ones, with some missing. This sample has about 130,000 clones; 73% occur once, and the top ten carry about 2.1%. Source material: PBMCs. Source of these receptors: a woman aged 40 to 50 in good health and CMV-seropositive.

This clone appeared a few times. The V gene is TRBV4-3, the J gene TRBJ2-2; a weak D match, TRBD1 (6 bases). V shed 3 bases and J shed 3 bases, with 11 bases lying between them. This CDR3 contains 15 residues. The germline V gene has CDR1 LGHNA and CDR2 YSLEER. DNA for the CDR3: TGCGCCAGCAGCCAGACCCAGGGGTACACCGGGGAGCTGTTTTTT. Its protein product is CASSQTQGYTGELFF.

The chain joins TRBV7-8 to TRBJ2-3; TRBD2 matches at 9 bases. Trimming cost V 4 bases and J 6 bases; bases outside gene matches: 11. CDR1 is SGHVS and CDR2 is FQNEAQ in the germline V gene. There are 16 residues in the CDR3. The CDR3 region has the DNA TGTGCCAGCAGCTCGCGGGGGGGCAACCAGGGGGATACGCAGTATTTT. Translation: CASSSRGGNQGDTQYF.

The chain links TRBV7-8 to TRBJ2-7; D is possibly TRBD1 (6 bases). The CDR3 is 15 amino acids. With 3 bases removed from V and 2 bases from J, the gap between germline ends came to 14 bases. Per the germline V gene, CDR1 is SGHVS and CDR2 is FQNEAQ. The CDR3 loop reads CASSFQSQGTYEQYF. CDR3 DNA: TGTGCCAGCAGCTTTCAATCCCAGGGGACCTACGAGCAGTACTTC.

V and J are TRBV21-1 and TRBJ2-1; TRBD2 reflects the table's D call only, with no check against the DNA. TRBV21-1 is reported as a pseudogene. This CDR3 is built from 20 residues. The CDR3 here is CASSKDPFFLGTSSYNEQFF. CDR3 bases: TGTGCCAGCAGCAAAGATCCGTTCTTTTTAGGGACTAGCTCCTACAATGAGCAGTTCTTC.

The rearrangement uses TRBV6-5 and TRBJ2-7; 9 bases are a match to TRBD1. V was clipped by 6 bases and J by 1 base; unmatched bases: 1. Germline lookup yields CDR1 MNHEY and CDR2 SVGAGI. The CDR3 loop spans 13 amino acids. The CDR3 sequence: CASRGQGSYEQYF. As DNA, the CDR3 is TGTGCCAGCAGGGGACAGGGATCCTACGAGCAGTACTTC.

J is TRBJ2-1 and V is TRBV5-1, with 9 bases fitting TRBD2. The CDR3 has 16 residues. The J segment lost 2 bases and the V segment lost 4 bases, leaving 7 bases of the junction unmatched. CDR1 and CDR2 (germline): SGHRS, YFSETQ. The CDR3 coding sequence is TGCGCCAGCAGCGGGACACTAGCGGGCCCCTACAATGAGCAGTTCTTC. This gives the protein CASSGTLAGPYNEQFF. The full variable domain, with the rest looked up from reference TRBV5-1 and TRBJ2-1, is KAGVTQTPRYLIKTRGQQVTLSCSPISGHRSVSWYQQTPGQGLQFLFEYFSETQRNKGNFPGRFSGRQFSNSRSEMNVSTLELGDSALYLCASSGTLAGPYNEQFFGPGTRLTVL.

V usage is TRBV4-2 and J usage is TRBJ2-5; tentatively, D is TRBD2 (6 bases). The J call is in doubt because the DNA end fits TRBJ2-7 better. From germline, CDR1 is LGHNA and CDR2 YNFKEQ. This CDR3 spans 15 amino acids. CDR3 sequence reads: CASSQGRGPGDEQYF. The CDR3 DNA reads as TGTGCCAGCAGCCAAGGGAGGGGACCTGGGGACGAGCAGTACTTC.

The chain joins TRBV30 to TRBJ1-2; D may be TRBD1 (5 bases). The germline V gene has CDR1 GTSNPN and CDR2 SVGIG (reference sequence). The CDR3 loop spans 15 amino acids. V was shortened by 1 base and J by 2 bases, with 14 bases between the two germline ends. The CDR3 here is CAWSGRLGENYGYTF. The CDR3 region has the DNA TGTGCCTGGAGTGGCAGGTTAGGGGAAAACTATGGCTACACCTTC.

The chain is built from TRBV30 and TRBJ2-5; D not resolved. CDR3 length: 11 amino acids. Germline V gene sequence: CDR1 GTSNPN, CDR2 SVGIG (reference sequence). Trimming left V 0 bases short and J 5 bases short, with 4 bases between. The CDR3 loop reads CAWSVQETQYF. The CDR3 DNA is TGTGCCTGGAGTGTACAGGAGACCCAGTACTTC.

This clone turned up a few times. The CDR3 nucleotides are TGCAGCGCTAACGCTCCGGGACTAGCGGGGGGGGTGAGTGAGCAGTTCTTC. Translated, it gives CSANAPGLAGGVSEQFF. The J gene is TRBJ2-1, the V gene TRBV29-1; TRBD2 matches at 16 bases. Trimming at V came to 7 bases and at J to 9 bases, leaving 15 bases not matched to a gene. The CDR3 is made up of 17 amino acids. Germline V gene data show CDR1 as SQVTM and CDR2 as ANQGSEA.